These 8 T cell receptor beta chains were sequenced from one sample in a study of molecular identifiers for immune sequencing clone quantification. A single record per CDR3 protein comes from TCRdb applying MiXCR to the PCR reads. The sample records a few hundred thousand distinct CDR3 sequences, over 20% being singletons. Sequencing was carried out using naive CD8+ T cells from blood, with Jurkat cell RNA spiked in. Noted subset: FACS-sorted CD8+CD4-CCR7+CD45RA+ naive T cells. All receptors derive from a human donor in good health. Some libraries in this study had Jurkat cell RNA spiked in.

This clonotype has a count of ten or more. CDR3 in amino acids: CASSYYSDRDHGYTF. CDR3 sequence (DNA): TGTGCCAGCAGCTACTACTCGGACAGGGACCATGGCTACACCTTC. V usage is TRBV11-2 and J usage is TRBJ1-2; 8 nucleotides agree with TRBD1. Trimming cost V 4 bases and J 6 bases; bases outside gene matches: 10. The CDR3 loop spans 15 amino acids. Germline V gene data show CDR1 as SGHAT and CDR2 as FQNNGV.

The chain combines TRBV4-1 with TRBJ1-5, with 7 positions matching TRBD1. Germline V gene data show CDR1 as MGHRA and CDR2 as YSYEKL. The CDR3 loop spans 14 amino acids. V was clipped by 2 bases and J by 4 bases; unmatched bases: 2. The CDR3: CASSQRDSNQPQHF. In DNA form, the CDR3 reads TGCGCCAGCAGCCAACGGGACAGTAATCAGCCCCAGCATTTT.

This clonotype was detected many times. This sequence joins TRBV7-9 and TRBJ2-7; a weak D match, TRBD2 (7 bases). The germline gives CDR1 SEHNR, CDR2 FQNEAQ (reference sequence). This CDR3 contains 14 residues. V was clipped by 5 bases and J by 5 bases, with 16 bases between them. In DNA form, the CDR3 reads TGTGCCAGCAGCCTTGCGGGGGCCTACGACGAGCAGTACTTC. Translating it yields CASSLAGAYDEQYF. The complete variable domain, with remaining parts taken from reference TRBV7-9 and TRBJ2-7, reads DTGVSQNPRHKITKRGQNVTFRCDPISEHNRLYWYRQTLGQGPEFLTYFQNEAQLEKSRLLSDRFSAERPKGSFSTLEIQRTEQGDSAMYLCASSLAGAYDEQYFGPGTRLTVT.

This clonotype turned up a few times. This rearrangement joins TRBV19 to TRBJ2-3; 9 bases align to TRBD2. This CDR3 region has 15 residues. Germline CDR1 reads LNHDA; CDR2 reads SQIVND (reference sequence). Trimming at V came to 1 base and at J to 7 bases, leaving 6 bases not matched to a gene. CDR3 loop: CASSIAASGKYTQYF. CDR3 nucleotides: TGTGCCAGTAGTATAGCGGCTAGCGGGAAGTATACGCAGTATTTT. Full variable domain (missing parts from reference TRBV19 and TRBJ2-3): DGGITQSPKYLFRKEGQNVTLSCEQNLNHDAMYWYRQDPGQGLRLIYYSQIVNDFQKGDIAEGYSVSREKKESFPLTVTSAQKNPTAFYLCASSIAASGKYTQYFGPGTRLTVL.

In this sample, this clonotype turned up many times. The chain is built from TRBV28 and TRBJ2-3; D perhaps matches TRBD2 (6 bases). V was cut by 5 bases and J by 5 bases, with 14 bases left in between. The germline V gene encodes CDR1 MDHEN and CDR2 SYDVKM. The CDR3 extends over 14 amino acids. For the CDR3, the DNA is TGTGCCAGCAGTCTTGGGACTGGTAGAGATACGCAGTATTTT. Amino acid sequence: CASSLGTGRDTQYF.

Remarks on this clonotype: A read error may produce the germline difference seen at one junction end. This chain connects TRBV27 to TRBJ2-3; tentative D call: TRBD2 (6 bases). The CDR3 runs 15 residues. Germline V gives CDR1 MNHEY, CDR2 SMNVEV (reference sequence). CDR3 region: CAGSLIPGAEDTQYF. As DNA, the CDR3 is TGTGCCGGCAGTTTAATTCCGGGAGCGGAAGATACGCAGTATTTT.

The sample holds many counts of this clonotype. A junction end diverges from the germline sequence, so it may reflect a read error. The chain carries TRBV7-2 and TRBJ2-7, with D perhaps matching TRBD1 (5 bases). The CDR3 covers 13 residues. Germline CDR1 and CDR2: SGHTA and FQGNSA. The CDR3 DNA follows: TGTGCCAGCAGGTTAGGTGGGGCAGAGGAGCAGTACTTC. The encoded protein is CASRLGGAEEQYF.

This clonotype was recorded many times. V gene TRBV5-6 combines with J gene TRBJ2-7; D uncertain. With 2 bases removed from V and 2 bases from J, the gap between germline ends came to 11 bases. Germline V lookup: CDR1 SGHDT, CDR2 YYEEEE. The CDR3 totals 14 residues. The CDR3: CASSLSQSPYEQYF. DNA for the CDR3: TGTGCCAGCAGCTTAAGTCAAAGTCCCTACGAGCAGTACTTC.